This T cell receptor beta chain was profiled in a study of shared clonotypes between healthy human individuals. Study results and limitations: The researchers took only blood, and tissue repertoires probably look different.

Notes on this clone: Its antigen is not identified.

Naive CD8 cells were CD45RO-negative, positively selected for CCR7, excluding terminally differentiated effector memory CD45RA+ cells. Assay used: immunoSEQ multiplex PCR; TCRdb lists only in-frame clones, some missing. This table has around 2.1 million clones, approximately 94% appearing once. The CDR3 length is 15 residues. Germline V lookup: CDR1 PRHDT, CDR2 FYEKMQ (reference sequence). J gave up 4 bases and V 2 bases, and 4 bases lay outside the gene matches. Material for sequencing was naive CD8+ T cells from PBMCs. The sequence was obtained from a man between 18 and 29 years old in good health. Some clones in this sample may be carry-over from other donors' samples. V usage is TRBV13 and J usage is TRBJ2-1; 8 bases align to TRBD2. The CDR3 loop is CASSLKAGEYNEQFF. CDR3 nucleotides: TGTGCCAGCAGCTTAAAAGCGGGAGAGTACAATGAGCAGTTCTTC.